The 25 T cell receptor beta chains in this list originate from one sample, sequenced in a study of metastatic and nonmetastatic thyroid tumors. TCRdb re-called the PCR reads via MiXCR. The table records about 30,000 clones, 20% to 25% of them present only once. None of the patients had undergone any treatment ahead of thyroid surgery. The sample consisted of blood. These receptors all come from a female donor with papillary thyroid cancer or a benign thyroid nodule (not recorded which). Some clones in this sample may be carry-over from other donors' samples.

The J gene is TRBJ2-1, the V gene TRBV7-2; 9 positions agree with TRBD2. Germline loops: CDR1 SGHTA, CDR2 FQGNSA. V dropped 6 bases and J dropped 9; count of bases not matched to a gene: 6. CDR3 length equals 13 residues. The DNA for the CDR3 is TGTGCCAGCAGTTTGCTAGCGGGACGTGAGCAGTTCTTC. Amino acid sequence: CASSLLAGREQFF.

This clone was observed at least ten times. The same CDR3 can be traced to other DNA sequences in this sample. The CDR3 DNA reads as TGTGCCAGCAGCCAGTCCCGGCTAGCGGATTACACCGGGGAGCTGTTTTTT. Protein: CASSQSRLADYTGELFF. The rearrangement uses TRBV3-1 and TRBJ2-2, with TRBD2 matching over 7 bases. V was clipped by 3 bases and J by 3 bases; unmatched bases: 10. The CDR3 is made up of 17 amino acids. The germline V gene encodes CDR1 LGHDT and CDR2 YNNKEL (reference sequence).

In its sample, this clone was seen many times. This may stem from a read error, because a much larger clone lies one nucleotide away. The rearrangement uses TRBV7-8 and TRBJ2-7, with D unclear. CDR1 is SGHVS, CDR2 FQNEAQ, per germline. The CDR3 runs 15 residues. V lost 0 bases and J 3 bases, leaving 12 bases between the germline ends. The CDR3 DNA follows: TGTGCCAGCAGCTTAGCGCAGGTTGTAAGCTACGAGCAGTACTTC. As protein: CASSLAQVVSYEQYF.

The gene calls are TRBV11-2 and TRBJ2-1; perhaps TRBD1 as D (6 bases). This CDR3 has 13 residues. V lost 6 bases, J lost 8 bases, and 14 bases lay in between. CDR1 and CDR2 (germline): SGHAT, FQNNGV. This chain's CDR3 is CASSHRVWDEQFF. The CDR3 DNA follows: TGTGCCAGCAGTCACAGGGTGTGGGATGAGCAGTTCTTC.

This clone is termed medium-sized. The V call is TRBV27, the J call TRBJ2-2; D perhaps matches TRBD1 (5 bases). Trimming stripped 4 bases from V and 1 base from J, with 16 bases between. The CDR3 is 17 amino acids. CDR1 and CDR2 (germline): MNHEY, SMNVEV (reference sequence). CDR3 amino acids: CASSSPSFDRNTGELFF. CDR3 bases: TGTGCCAGCAGTTCCCCCTCCTTCGACAGGAACACCGGGGAGCTGTTTTTT.

This clone was found many times. This chain connects TRBV12-3 or TRBV12-4 to TRBJ2-1, with TRBD1 identical over 8 bases. The CDR3 is made up of 16 amino acids. Trimming took 1 base from V and 6 from J; bases not matched to a gene: 8. In nucleotides, the CDR3 is TGTGCCAGCAGTTTAGGTCCGGACAGGGTACTCAATGAGCAGTTCTTC. This gives the protein CASSLGPDRVLNEQFF.

There are a few counts of this clone. This chain's CDR3 is CASSLPTGRGYTF. The CDR3 DNA sequence: TGTGCCAGCAGTTTACCGACAGGGAGAGGCTACACCTTC. The genes are TRBV27 and TRBJ1-2; TRBD1 agrees at 7 bases. The CDR3 runs 13 residues. Germline trimming cut 2 bases from V and 8 bases from J; bases unmatched to any gene: 5. Germline values: CDR1 MNHEY, CDR2 SMNVEV (reference sequence).

V and J are TRBV6-5 and TRBJ1-6; 8 bases are shared with TRBD1. CDR1 is MNHEY, CDR2 SVGAGI, per germline. The CDR3 contains 15 residues. V dropped 2 bases and J dropped 5; count of bases not matched to a gene: 2. The DNA of the CDR3 is TGTGCCAGCAGTTACGTGACAGGGGATAATTCACCCCTCCACTTT. The encoded protein is CASSYVTGDNSPLHF.

This clone came up many times. The chain links TRBV28 to TRBJ2-2; 7 bases agree with TRBD2. Trimming cost V 5 bases and J 6 bases; bases outside gene matches: 6. CDR1 is MDHEN and CDR2 is SYDVKM in the germline V gene. This CDR3 has 14 residues. The CDR3 loop is CASSMGGPAGELFF. In DNA, the CDR3 is TGTGCCAGCAGTATGGGAGGGCCGGCCGGGGAGCTGTTTTTT.

The CDR3 region is CASSSIWTVAGYTF. The CDR3 DNA follows: TGTGCCAGCAGCTCGATATGGACAGTTGCTGGCTACACCTTC. The rearrangement joins TRBV7-9 to TRBJ1-2; weak D call: TRBD1 (6 bases). CDR1 is SEHNR and CDR2 is FQNEAQ in the germline V gene (reference sequence). Trimming took 4 bases from V and 7 from J, leaving 16 bases between them. The CDR3 consists of 14 residues.

This clone was recorded at least ten times. This rearrangement joins TRBV12-3 or TRBV12-4 to TRBJ1-1, with TRBD1 identical over 7 bases. V was clipped by 5 bases and J by 4 bases; unmatched bases: 7. CDR3 length equals 14 residues. The DNA for the CDR3 is TGTGCCAGCAGTGCTTCGACAGGGTCCACTGAAGCTTTCTTT. Translated, it gives CASSASTGSTEAFF.

The V gene is TRBV12-3 or TRBV12-4, the J gene TRBJ2-5, with 9 bases fitting TRBD1. The CDR3 has 15 amino acids. V shed 6 bases and J 7 bases; nucleotides not matched to a gene: 12. The CDR3 sequence is CASSRPDRGVGTQYF. CDR3 nucleotide sequence: TGTGCCAGCAGCCGTCCGGACAGGGGTGTGGGGACCCAGTACTTC.

This clone showed up many times. The J gene is TRBJ1-2, the V gene TRBV5-8, with TRBD1 matching over 7 bases. Germline loops: CDR1 SGHTS, CDR2 YDEGEE. The J segment lost 5 bases and the V segment lost 6 bases, leaving 16 bases of the junction unmatched. The CDR3 has 16 amino acids. The CDR3 region has the DNA TGTGCCAGCACCCAAAGGACAGGCCTCTTGGGGTATGGCTACACCTTC. It yields the protein CASTQRTGLLGYGYTF.

The chain has TRBV7-2 and TRBJ2-7; perhaps TRBD1 as D (5 bases). The CDR3 covers 13 residues. Germline CDR1 SGHTA, CDR2 FQGNSA. V was clipped by 3 bases and J by 3 bases, with 9 bases between them. The CDR3 coding sequence is TGTGCCAGCAGCTTGACAGTGGACTACGAGCAGTACTTC. Translation gives CASSLTVDYEQYF.

The chain links TRBV12-3 or TRBV12-4 to TRBJ2-2; D gene unclear. Trimming left V 6 bases short and J 0 bases short, with 8 bases between. The CDR3 extends over 14 amino acids. The CDR3 DNA reads as TGTGCCAGCAGGGCCCTAGCGAACACCGGGGAGCTGTTTTTT. This translates into CASRALANTGELFF.

This clone was counted only a few times. DNA for the CDR3: TGCGCCAGCAGCTTAGAACAGGTGGTCCGGAGTAATGAGCAGTTCTTC. It encodes CASSLEQVVRSNEQFF. The chain joins TRBV5-1 to TRBJ2-1; perhaps TRBD1 as D (5 bases). Germline CDR1 SGHRS, CDR2 YFSETQ. CDR3 length: 16 residues. Trimming took off 2 bases at V and 7 bases at J, with 19 bases between the two ends. Full variable domain (outside the CDR3, taken from reference TRBV5-1 and TRBJ2-1): KAGVTQTPRYLIKTRGQQVTLSCSPISGHRSVSWYQQTPGQGLQFLFEYFSETQRNKGNFPGRFSGRQFSNSRSEMNVSTLELGDSALYLCASSLEQVVRSNEQFFGPGTRLTVL.

There are a few counts of this clone. The chain recombines TRBV27 with TRBJ2-3; 10 bases line up with TRBD2. Germline V CDR1 and CDR2: MNHEY, SMNVEV (reference sequence). Trimming at V came to 8 bases and at J to 4 bases, leaving 9 bases not matched to a gene. The CDR3 contains 15 residues. The CDR3: CASAGLAGAADTQYF. The CDR3 DNA sequence: TGTGCCAGCGCCGGGCTAGCGGGAGCGGCAGATACGCAGTATTTT.

This clone counts as medium-sized. The CDR3 DNA follows: TGTGCCAGCAGACAGACTAGCGGGTTGACCTACGAGCAGTACTTC. Its translation is CASRQTSGLTYEQYF. V is TRBV28 and J is TRBJ2-7; the match to TRBD2 covers 10 bases. With V trimmed by 6 bases and J by 2 bases, 7 bases remained unmatched. CDR3 size: 15 residues. Germline CDR1 MDHEN, CDR2 SYDVKM.

By frequency in the sample, this clone is medium-sized. The chain combines TRBV6-6 with TRBJ2-1; D gene uncertain. The CDR3 consists of 11 residues. Per the germline V gene, CDR1 is MNHNY and CDR2 is SVGAGI (reference sequence). V was cut by 2 bases and J by 7 bases, with 3 bases left in between. The CDR3 reads CASSYGNEQFF. The DNA of the CDR3 is TGTGCCAGCAGTTACGGGAATGAGCAGTTCTTC.

For this clone: Germline is not matched at one junction end, which may reflect a read error. This sequence joins TRBV20-1 and TRBJ2-1; TRBD2 matches at 8 bases. The CDR3 is 14 residues long. Per germline, CDR1 DFQATT and CDR2 SNEGSKA (reference sequence). In DNA form, the CDR3 reads TGCAGTGCTAGTTCCAGCGGGAGTGCCACTGAGCTGTTCTTC. This translates into CSASSSGSATELFF.

This clone is medium-sized (0.01 to 0.1%) in the sample. The chain combines TRBV11-1 with TRBJ2-7; TRBD1 is a possible D gene (5 bases). In germline, CDR1 is SGHAT, CDR2 FQDESV (reference sequence). Trimming cost V 4 bases and J 1 base, with 8 bases left between them. The length of the CDR3 is 13 residues. CDR3 region: CASSWGGSYEQYF. The CDR3 DNA reads TGTGCCAGCAGCTGGGGCGGATCCTACGAGCAGTACTTC. The complete variable domain, with remaining parts taken from reference TRBV11-1 and TRBJ2-7, reads EAEVAQSPRYKITEKSQAVAFWCDPISGHATLYWYRQILGQGPELLVQFQDESVVDDSQLPKDRFSAERLKGVDSTLKIQPAELGDSAMYLCASSWGGSYEQYFGPGTRLTVT.

A remark on this clone: It may be a read error: a sequence one base away is much more abundant. Other DNA sequences in this specimen translate into the identical CDR3. The chain carries TRBV5-8 and TRBJ2-2; no definite D call. CDR3 length: 13 amino acids. The germline V gene has CDR1 SGHTS and CDR2 YDEGEE. As DNA, the CDR3 is TGCGCCAGCAGCTCCAGGAACACCGGGGAGCTGTTTTTT. Amino acids: CASSSRNTGELFF. The complete variable domain, with remaining parts taken from reference TRBV5-8 and TRBJ2-2, reads EAGVTQSPTHLIKTRGQQATLRCSPISGHTSVYWYQQALGLGLQFLLWYDEGEERNRGNFPPRFSGRQFPNYSSELNVNALELEDSALYLCASSSRNTGELFFGEGSRLTVL.

This clone was seen ten or more times. V and J are TRBV3-1 and TRBJ1-5; TRBD1 aligns across 7 bases. The CDR3 has 16 residues. Trimming cost V 1 base and J 7 bases; bases outside gene matches: 10. CDR1 is LGHDT, CDR2 YNNKEL, per germline (reference sequence). The CDR3, as DNA: TGTGCCAGCAGCCAAGGGTCACAGGGGAGTCGGCAGCCCCAGCATTTT. Encoded protein: CASSQGSQGSRQPQHF.

This clone was picked up a small number of times. The rearrangement uses TRBV27 and TRBJ2-3, with D possibly being TRBD1 or TRBD2 (6 bases each). Trimming left V 3 bases short and J 5 bases short, with 9 bases between. There are 13 residues in the CDR3. CDR1 is MNHEY, CDR2 SMNVEV, per germline (reference sequence). CDR3: CASSLEGVDTQYF. The CDR3 DNA follows: TGTGCCAGCAGTTTGGAGGGGGTAGATACGCAGTATTTT.

V gene TRBV6-1 combines with J gene TRBJ2-7; 12 bases match TRBD1. Germline loops: CDR1 MNHNS, CDR2 SASEGT. J gave up 4 bases and V 5 bases, and 6 bases lay outside the gene matches. The CDR3 is made up of 15 amino acids. The CDR3 loop is CASSQGTGGRYEQYF. Here the CDR3 DNA reads TGTGCCAGCAGTCAAGGGACAGGGGGCCGGTACGAGCAGTACTTC.